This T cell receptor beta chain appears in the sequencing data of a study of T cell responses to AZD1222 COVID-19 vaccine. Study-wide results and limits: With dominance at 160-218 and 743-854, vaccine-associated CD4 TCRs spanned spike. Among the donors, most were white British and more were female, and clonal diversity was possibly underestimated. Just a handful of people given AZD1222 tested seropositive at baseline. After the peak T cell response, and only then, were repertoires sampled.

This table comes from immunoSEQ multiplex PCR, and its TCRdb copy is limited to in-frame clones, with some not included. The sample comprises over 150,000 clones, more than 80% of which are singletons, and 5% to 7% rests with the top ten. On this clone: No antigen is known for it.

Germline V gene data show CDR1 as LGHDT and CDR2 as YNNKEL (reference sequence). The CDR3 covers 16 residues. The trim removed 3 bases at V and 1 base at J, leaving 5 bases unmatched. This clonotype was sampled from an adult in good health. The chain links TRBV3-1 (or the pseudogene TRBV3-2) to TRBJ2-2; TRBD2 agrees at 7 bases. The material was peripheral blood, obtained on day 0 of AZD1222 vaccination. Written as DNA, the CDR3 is TGTGCCAGCAGCCAGTTAGCGGGTAGGAACACCGGGGAGCTGTTTTTT. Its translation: CASSQLAGRNTGELFF.